The entry below gives a single T cell receptor beta chain sequence along with its context. This record comes from a study of T cell responses to AZD1222 COVID-19 vaccine. Produced via immunoSEQ multiplex PCR; TCRdb's table is partial and in-frame only. The repertoire has about 30,000 clones, about 89% of them found once; the top ten carry 45% to 50%. Trimming at V came to 7 bases and at J to 6 bases, leaving 12 bases not matched to a gene. From germline, CDR1 is MNHEY and CDR2 SMNVEV (reference sequence). The length of the CDR3 is 16 residues. This chain connects TRBV27 to TRBJ1-6; the match to TRBD1 covers 7 bases. The sequencing used peripheral blood, collected on day 0 of AZD1222 vaccination. The TCR originated in an adult in good health. The CDR3 protein is CASTPTGRTGNSPLHF. CDR3 nucleotides: TGTGCCAGCACCCCGACAGGGAGGACGGGTAATTCACCCCTCCACTTT.